The present TCR beta chain was sequenced within a study of OX40 agonist ivuxolimab in advanced cancers. Worth noting for this clone: Its cognate antigen is unknown.

Produced via immunoSEQ multiplex PCR; TCRdb's table is partial and in-frame only. The profile covers about 100,000 clones, with around 90% appearing a single time and more than 0.6% taken by the ten largest. Notes on the study in general: At 0.1 to 3.0 mg/kg, CD4+ and CD8+ blood T cells expanded clonally by week 6. Among expanded peripheral T cells, antigen specificity went undetermined.

The germline V and J ends were trimmed by 7 bases and 0 bases, with 10 bases remaining between them. The CDR3 contains 14 residues. Germline CDR1 MDHEN, CDR2 SYDVKM. This chain connects TRBV28 to TRBJ1-3; D gene ambiguous. The specimen was CD4+ or CD8+ T cells sorted from blood, collected in a trial of the OX40 agonist ivuxolimab. The clonotype comes from an adult with an advanced solid tumor such as melanoma, head and neck, liver or kidney cancer. CDR3 nucleotides: TGTGCCAGCATTGGGGTTCGCTCTGGAAACACCATATATTTT. This encodes CASIGVRSGNTIYF. Variable domain in full (rest from reference TRBV28 and TRBJ1-3): DVKVTQSSRYLVKRTGEKVFLECVQDMDHENMFWYRQDPGLGLRLIYFSYDVKMKEKGDIPEGYSVSREKKERFSLILESASTNQTSMYLCASIGVRSGNTIYFGEGSWLTVV.